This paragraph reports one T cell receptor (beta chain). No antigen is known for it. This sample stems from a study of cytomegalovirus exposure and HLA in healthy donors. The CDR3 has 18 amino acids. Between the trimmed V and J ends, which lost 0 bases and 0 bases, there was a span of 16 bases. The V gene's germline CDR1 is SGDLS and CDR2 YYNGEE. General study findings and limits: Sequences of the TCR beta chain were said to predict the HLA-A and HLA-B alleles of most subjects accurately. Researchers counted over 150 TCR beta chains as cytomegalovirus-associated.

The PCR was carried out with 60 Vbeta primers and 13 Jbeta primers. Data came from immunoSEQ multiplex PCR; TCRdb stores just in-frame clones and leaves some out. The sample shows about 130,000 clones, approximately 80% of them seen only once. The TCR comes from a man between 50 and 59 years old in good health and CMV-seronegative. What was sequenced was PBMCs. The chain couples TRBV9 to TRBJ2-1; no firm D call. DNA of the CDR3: TGTGCCAGCAGCGTAGGTCCGTCCCAGAATCCCTCCTACAATGAGCAGTTCTTC. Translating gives CASSVGPSQNPSYNEQFF.